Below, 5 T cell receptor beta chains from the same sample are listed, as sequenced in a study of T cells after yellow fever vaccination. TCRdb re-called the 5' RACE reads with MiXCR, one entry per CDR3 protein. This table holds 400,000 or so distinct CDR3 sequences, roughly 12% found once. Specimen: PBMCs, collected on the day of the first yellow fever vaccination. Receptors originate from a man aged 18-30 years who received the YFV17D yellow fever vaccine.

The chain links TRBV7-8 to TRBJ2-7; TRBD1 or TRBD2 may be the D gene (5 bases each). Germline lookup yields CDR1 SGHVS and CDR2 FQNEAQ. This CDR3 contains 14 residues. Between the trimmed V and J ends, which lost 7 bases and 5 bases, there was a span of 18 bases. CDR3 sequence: CASTPVPGTHEQYF. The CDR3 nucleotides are TGTGCCAGCACCCCAGTCCCAGGGACCCACGAGCAGTACTTC. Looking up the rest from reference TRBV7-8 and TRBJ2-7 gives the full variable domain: GAGVSQSPRYKVAKRGQDVALRCDPISGHVSLFWYQQALGQGPEFLTYFQNEAQLDKSGLPSDRFFAERPEGSVSTLKIQRTQQEDSAVYLCASTPVPGTHEQYFGPGTRLTVT.

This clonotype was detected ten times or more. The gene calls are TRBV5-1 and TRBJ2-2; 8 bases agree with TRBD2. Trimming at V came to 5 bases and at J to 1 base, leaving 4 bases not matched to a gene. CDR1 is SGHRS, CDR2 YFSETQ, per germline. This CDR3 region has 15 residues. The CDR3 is CASRPSGGNTGELFF. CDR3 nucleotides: TGCGCCAGCAGACCGAGCGGGGGGAACACCGGGGAGCTGTTTTTT.

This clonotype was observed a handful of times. The CDR3 spells CASSYSIGREKTEAFF. In DNA, the CDR3 is TGTGCCAGCAGTTACTCGATAGGCAGGGAGAAGACTGAAGCTTTCTTT. The V gene is TRBV6-5, the J gene TRBJ1-1; possibly TRBD1 for D (5 bases). The CDR3 extends over 16 amino acids. The germline V gene has CDR1 MNHEY and CDR2 SVGAGI. The V end lost 0 bases, the J end lost 5 bases, and 16 bases lay between the germline ends.

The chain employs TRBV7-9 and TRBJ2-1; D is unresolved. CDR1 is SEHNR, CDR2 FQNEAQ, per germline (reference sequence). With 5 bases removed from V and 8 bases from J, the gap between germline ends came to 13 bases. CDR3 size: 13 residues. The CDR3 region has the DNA TGTGCCAGCAGCCGGTACACGGGCGATGAGCAGTTCTTC. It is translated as CASSRYTGDEQFF.

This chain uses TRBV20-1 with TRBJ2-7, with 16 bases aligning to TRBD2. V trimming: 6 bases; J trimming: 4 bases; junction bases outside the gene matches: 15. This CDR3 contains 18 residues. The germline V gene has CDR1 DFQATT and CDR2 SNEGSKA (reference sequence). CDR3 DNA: TGCAGTGCCACTCCGGGACTAGCGGGGGGGCACAGAGGATACGAGCAGTACTTC. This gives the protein CSATPGLAGGHRGYEQYF.